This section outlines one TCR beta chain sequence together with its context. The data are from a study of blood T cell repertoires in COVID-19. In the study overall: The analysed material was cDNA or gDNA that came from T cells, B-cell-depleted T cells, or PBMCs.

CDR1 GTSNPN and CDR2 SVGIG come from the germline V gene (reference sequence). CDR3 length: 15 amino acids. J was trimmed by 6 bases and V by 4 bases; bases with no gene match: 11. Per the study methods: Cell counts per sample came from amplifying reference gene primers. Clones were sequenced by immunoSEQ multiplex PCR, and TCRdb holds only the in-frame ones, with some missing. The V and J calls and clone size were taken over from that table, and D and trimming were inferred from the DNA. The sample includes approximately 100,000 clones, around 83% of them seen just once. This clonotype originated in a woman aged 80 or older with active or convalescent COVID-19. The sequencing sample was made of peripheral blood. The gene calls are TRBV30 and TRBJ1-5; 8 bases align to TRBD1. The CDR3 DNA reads TGTGCCTGGACCCAGAAGACAGGGGACACTCAGCCCCAGCATTTT. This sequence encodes CAWTQKTGDTQPQHF.